This entry concerns a single T cell receptor (beta chain). Its antigen remains undetermined. One base away there is no much larger clone; base qualities are not given. The library was prepared using the immunoSEQ multiplex PCR assay. The original pipeline was this. A statistical classification framework was built to diagnose cytomegalovirus status from the catalog of TCR beta chain sequences. TCRdb mirrors the immuneACCESS table, restricted to in-frame sequences. Some clones are absent from its copies; in checked studies, under half trace to an unresolved V gene, and the reason for the others is unknown. That table is the source of V, J and clone size, and D and trimming were worked out from the DNA. Across this sample there are some 230,000 clones, with 85% to 95% seen only once. The ten largest clones represent 1.1% of the sample. The record originates from a study of cytomegalovirus exposure and HLA in healthy donors (dated by TCRdb to about 2017). Background for the entire study: According to a later analysis, one platform produced both the 100 to 150 validation repertoires and the 620 or so repertoires of the first cohort. The aim of the study was to test whether cataloging public T cell receptors could identify signatures of past pathogen exposure. Besides the first cohort of 666 subjects, a separate validation cohort made up of over 100 different subjects was used. To predict cytomegalovirus infection status, the study combined high-throughput TCR immunosequencing, statistical association of individual TCRs with disease status, and machine learning. Overall results and qualifications from the work: A later analysis found that TCRs clustered in the first cohort also tended to co-occur in the 95 to 150 validation repertoires, with 94% of cluster scores above 0. Across donors, most TCR sequences were observed very rarely, whereas some public TCRs were present in many individuals. A few of the identified cytomegalovirus-associated TCR beta chains were confirmed in vitro to be specific for cytomegalovirus antigens. The study gave a list of some 150 TCR beta chains associated with cytomegalovirus. A later analysis lacked HLA typing for the validation cohort, so it scored co-occurrence in that cohort across all 110 or so repertoires. In both the original and validation cohorts, the classifier was reported to diagnose cytomegalovirus status with high specificity and sensitivity. According to the authors, the approach could potentially be generalized to other disease states and immunological phenotypes.

Donors formed part of the validation cohort, which comprised about 120 subjects and was distinct from the first cohort of 690 or so subjects. The CDR3 covers 13 residues, taking in both the cysteine and the phenylalanine. Only the CDR3 region is kept as DNA, spanning 39 bases read in frame from base 1. Taken from the germline V gene, the CDR1 and CDR2 loops are SQVTM and ANQGSEA. The junction carries 18 bases between V and J, which are trimmed by 5 bases and 8 bases respectively. The sequence is built from TRBV29-1 and TRBJ1-1; TRBD1 is perhaps the D gene, given 5 matching bases. The specimen was PBMCs. This TCR came from a woman younger than 30 in good health and CMV-seronegative. CDR3 reads: CSVKGLGPPEAFF. DNA sequence: TGCAGCGTTAAGGGGCTTGGTCCTCCCGAAGCTTTCTTT.